This TCR beta chain was recovered during a study of cytomegalovirus exposure and HLA in healthy donors. This clone was counted once. The assay was immunoSEQ multiplex PCR, and TCRdb's table has in-frame clones only and misses some. The sample includes some 270,000 clones, 65% to 90% of them seen just once. The CDR3 spans 13 residues. V lost 6 bases and J lost 0, with 5 bases in between. CDR1 and CDR2 from the germline V gene are MNHEY and SMNVEV (reference sequence). The rearrangement uses TRBV27 and TRBJ1-4; D gene uncertain. The sample taken for sequencing was PBMCs. The origin of this receptor is a woman between 18 and 30 years old in good health and CMV-seronegative. The CDR3 protein is CASRTATNEKLFF. The CDR3 DNA follows: TGTGCCAGCAGAACTGCAACTAATGAAAAACTGTTTTTT.